These 28 T cell receptor beta chains share one sample of origin, sequenced in a study of blood T cell repertoires in COVID-19. Here immunoSEQ multiplex PCR was the method, and the copy in TCRdb shows in-frame clones only, minus some. Among under 250,000 clones listed, 80% to 85% were seen once. The sequencing input was peripheral blood. The source is a man aged 50-59 years with active or convalescent COVID-19.

The chain links TRBV19 to TRBJ1-2; TRBD1 matches at 7 bases. Trimming cost V 3 bases and J 3 bases; bases outside gene matches: 4. This CDR3 has 14 residues. Germline V gene sequence: CDR1 LNHDA, CDR2 SQIVND (reference sequence). CDR3 coding DNA: TGTGCCAGTAGTATCGACAGGGTTGACTATGGCTACACCTTC. Amino acid sequence: CASSIDRVDYGYTF.

The chain combines TRBV28 with TRBJ2-5; 11 positions match TRBD1. V shed 5 bases, J shed 1 base, and the junction held 6 bases outside the gene matches. The CDR3 runs 16 residues. The germline gives CDR1 MDHEN, CDR2 SYDVKM. The CDR3 DNA is TGTGCCAGCAGTCGGGACAGGGGGTTCCCCCAAGAGACCCAGTACTTC. Its protein product is CASSRDRGFPQETQYF. The full variable domain, completed using reference TRBV28 and TRBJ2-5, is DVKVTQSSRYLVKRTGEKVFLECVQDMDHENMFWYRQDPGLGLRLIYFSYDVKMKEKGDIPEGYSVSREKKERFSLILESASTNQTSMYLCASSRDRGFPQETQYFGPGTRLLVL.

This chain links TRBV5-4 with TRBJ1-6; D is possibly TRBD1 (6 bases). Germline CDR1 is SGHNT and CDR2 is YYREEE (reference sequence). V was cut by 4 bases and J by 7 bases, with 15 bases left in between. CDR3 length: 15 residues. CDR3 nucleotides: TGTGCCAGCAGCCTGCCCGGGACACAGAATTCACCCCTCCACTTT. Amino acid sequence: CASSLPGTQNSPLHF.

The chain employs TRBV19 and TRBJ2-1; D gene uncertain. CDR1 and CDR2 (germline): LNHDA, SQIVND (reference sequence). This CDR3 comprises 14 residues. With 7 bases removed from V and 3 bases from J, the gap between germline ends came to 13 bases. The CDR3 nucleotides are TGTGCCAGTACCCTCCGCCAGGACTACAATGAGCAGTTCTTC. It specifies CASTLRQDYNEQFF.

This chain links TRBV6-5 with TRBJ1-5, with D hard to call. Germline-derived CDR1 and CDR2 are MNHEY and SVGAGI. The V and J ends lost 2 bases and 6 bases respectively, with 11 bases between them. This CDR3 region has 14 residues. CDR3 sequence reads: CASSYREGGQPQHF. The CDR3, as DNA: TGTGCCAGCAGTTACAGGGAAGGAGGTCAGCCCCAGCATTTT.

This clone was detected a few times. The V and J genes are TRBV24-1 and TRBJ1-2; D may be TRBD1 (6 bases). The V end lost 4 bases, the J end lost 5 bases, and 13 bases lay between the germline ends. Germline CDR1 and CDR2: KGHDR and SFDVKD. This CDR3 comprises 14 residues. In DNA, the CDR3 is TGTGCCACCAGTGAGGGGGCGGAGCAATATGGCTACACCTTC. Translation gives CATSEGAEQYGYTF.

The chain joins TRBV28 to TRBJ1-4; 7 bases are a match to TRBD1. With 7 bases clipped from V and 10 bases from J, the junction kept 12 bases outside the gene matches. Germline-derived CDR1 and CDR2 are MDHEN and SYDVKM. This CDR3 comprises 14 residues. As DNA, the CDR3 is TGTGCCAGCACCCTGGAAGGGACAGACGGAAAACTGTTTTTT. It yields the protein CASTLEGTDGKLFF.

The rearrangement uses TRBV5-1 and TRBJ1-3, with D uncertain. The CDR3 spans 14 residues. Germline assignment: CDR1 SGHRS and CDR2 YFSETQ. Trimming removed 7 bases at V and 2 bases at J, with 13 bases between. The CDR3 nucleotides are TGCGCCAGCGGACTCGGCGGGGCTGGAAACACCATATATTTT. Translated: CASGLGGAGNTIYF.

This chain joins TRBV24-1 and TRBJ2-5; 8 bases match TRBD1. The CDR3 is 13 residues long. Germline V gene sequence: CDR1 KGHDR, CDR2 SFDVKD. V was pared by 5 bases and J by 3 bases, with 1 base of the junction left unmatched. Written as DNA, the CDR3 is TGTGCCACCAGTGCAGGGGGCGAAGAGACCCAGTACTTC. Protein product: CATSAGGEETQYF.

V gene TRBV15 combines with J gene TRBJ1-2, with TRBD1 identical over 8 bases. V lost 0 bases to trimming and J lost 5 bases; unmatched junction nucleotides: 5. The CDR3 consists of 15 residues. Germline assignment: CDR1 LNHNV and CDR2 YYDKDF (reference sequence). In nucleotides, the CDR3 is TGTGCCACCAGCAGAGATTTTCAGGGGGCGTATGGCTACACCTTC. Translating it yields CATSRDFQGAYGYTF.

Comment on this clone: Additional DNA sequences in this sample encode the identical CDR3. The chain couples TRBV12-3 or TRBV12-4 to TRBJ1-5; D not resolved. This CDR3 spans 13 amino acids. The ends were cut back, 3 bases at V and 0 bases at J, with 3 bases in the middle. The CDR3 is CASSFYSNQPQHF. DNA of the CDR3: TGTGCCAGCAGTTTCTATAGCAATCAGCCCCAGCATTTT.

V is TRBV5-1 and J is TRBJ2-1; 8 nucleotides line up with TRBD1. The ends lost 5 bases at V and 4 bases at J; junction bases unmatched: 5. CDR1 is SGHRS and CDR2 is YFSETQ in the germline V gene. CDR3 size: 14 residues. CDR3 DNA sequence: TGCGCCAGCAGAGTCGGACAGGGATACAATGAGCAGTTCTTC. Residues: CASRVGQGYNEQFF.

The chain links TRBV5-4 to TRBJ2-7; a weak D match, TRBD1 (5 bases). V lost 4 bases to trimming and J lost 3 bases, with 14 bases between them. Germline V gene lookup returns CDR1 SGHNT and CDR2 YYREEE (reference sequence). This CDR3 has 14 residues. The CDR3 nucleotides read TGTGCCAGCAGCCAGGGAAGTGGGATCTACGAGCAGTACTTC. Its protein product is CASSQGSGIYEQYF.

This clone has only one observation. The CDR3 loop is CASSEYSTSGTQYF. CDR3 sequence (DNA): TGTGCCAGCAGTGAATACTCAACTTCGGGGACCCAGTACTTC. The chain has TRBV28 and TRBJ2-5; no clear D gene. V dropped 5 bases and J dropped 7 bases, with 17 bases sitting between them. Germline V gene data show CDR1 as MDHEN and CDR2 as SYDVKM. The CDR3 extends over 14 amino acids.

The genes are TRBV5-6 and TRBJ1-1; no definite D call. V dropped 0 bases and J dropped 1 base, with 10 bases sitting between them. The CDR3 has 15 amino acids. Per germline, CDR1 SGHDT and CDR2 YYEEEE. The CDR3 sequence: CASSLANEGNTEAFF. Written as DNA, the CDR3 is TGTGCCAGCAGCTTGGCCAATGAGGGGAACACTGAAGCTTTCTTT.

The V and J genes are TRBV13 and TRBJ2-7, with 8 bases lining up with TRBD2. Unmatched junction bases numbered 1, after V lost 0 bases and J lost 3 bases. Germline CDR1 and CDR2: PRHDT and FYEKMQ (reference sequence). The CDR3 extends over 14 amino acids. The CDR3 sequence is CASSLGLAVYEQYF. The CDR3 coding sequence is TGTGCCAGCAGCTTAGGACTAGCGGTCTACGAGCAGTACTTC.

This clone was recorded a few times. This chain links TRBV7-8 with TRBJ2-7; 8 bases match TRBD1. The CDR3 consists of 17 residues. With V trimmed by 2 bases and J by 2 bases, 11 bases remained unmatched. Germline V gene sequence: CDR1 SGHVS, CDR2 FQNEAQ. CDR3 protein: CASSLNLDRVTPYEQYF. The CDR3 DNA sequence: TGTGCCAGCAGCTTAAACCTGGACAGGGTTACGCCCTACGAGCAGTACTTC.

The J gene is TRBJ1-6, the V gene TRBV6-5; D gene ambiguous. Germline V CDR1 and CDR2: MNHEY, SVGAGI. This CDR3 contains 14 residues. V lost 4 bases to trimming and J lost 4 bases, with 8 bases between them. The chain's CDR3 is CASSLQMYNSPLHF. The CDR3 DNA reads TGTGCCAGCAGTTTGCAGATGTATAATTCACCCCTCCACTTT.

The chain employs TRBV12-5 and TRBJ2-7; 7 nucleotides line up with TRBD1. This CDR3 spans 15 amino acids. V shed 5 bases and J 6 bases; nucleotides not matched to a gene: 13. CDR1 is LGHNT, CDR2 FRNRAP, per germline. The CDR3, as DNA: TGTGCTAGTGGTCCCATGGCAGGGGGTAGTGGCGAGCAGTACTTC. Amino acids: CASGPMAGGSGEQYF.

The V call is TRBV9, the J call TRBJ2-5, with 11 bases lining up with TRBD2. Germline V gives CDR1 SGDLS, CDR2 YYNGEE. Germline trimming cut 6 bases from V and 3 bases from J; bases unmatched to any gene: 7. There are 15 residues in the CDR3. The CDR3 protein is CASTSSGGWEETQYF. The CDR3 nucleotides read TGTGCCAGCACCTCTAGCGGGGGGTGGGAAGAGACCCAGTACTTC.

CDR3 loop: CATSDVERQGNHEQFF. In DNA, the CDR3 is TGTGCCACCAGTGACGTTGAGCGACAGGGGAATCATGAGCAGTTCTTC. The chain links TRBV24-1 to TRBJ2-1; 8 bases align to TRBD1. Losses at the gene ends were 4 bases for V and 8 bases for J; bases not matched to a gene: 12. CDR3 size: 16 residues. CDR1 and CDR2 (germline): KGHDR, SFDVKD.

The rearrangement joins TRBV7-2 to TRBJ2-2; no clear D gene. The V gene lost 5 bases and the J gene lost 2 bases, with 9 bases spanning the gap. Germline CDR1 and CDR2: SGHTA and FQGNSA. The CDR3 length is 14 residues. CDR3 loop: CASSPVLNTGELFF. The DNA for the CDR3 is TGTGCCAGCAGCCCGGTGCTTAACACCGGGGAGCTGTTTTTT.

The chain couples TRBV3-1 (or the pseudogene TRBV3-2) to TRBJ1-2, with 7 bases fitting TRBD1. Unmatched junction bases numbered 16, after V lost 5 bases and J lost 4 bases. The CDR3 is 17 residues long. Germline V lookup: CDR1 LGHDT, CDR2 YNNKEL (reference sequence). The chain's CDR3 is CASSARDRALRGYGYTF. The CDR3, as DNA: TGTGCCAGCAGCGCCCGGGACAGAGCCTTAAGGGGCTATGGCTACACCTTC.

The CDR3 DNA reads as TGTGCCAGCAGCCTTTCAGGACATACGAATCAGCCCCAGCATTTT. It yields the protein CASSLSGHTNQPQHF. The rearrangement uses TRBV3-1 (or the pseudogene TRBV3-2) and TRBJ1-5, with D maybe TRBD1 (5 bases). The V gene's germline CDR1 is LGHDT and CDR2 YNNKEL (reference sequence). This CDR3 contains 15 residues. Trimming cost V 4 bases and J 4 bases, with 14 bases left between them.

This sequence joins TRBV4-3 and TRBJ1-1; 9 bases line up with TRBD1. V dropped 2 bases and J dropped 3; count of bases not matched to a gene: 4. CDR1 is LGHNA and CDR2 is YSLEER in the germline V gene. The CDR3 spans 15 residues. CDR3 loop: CASSQIQGADTEAFF. The CDR3 DNA sequence: TGCGCCAGCAGCCAAATACAGGGGGCGGACACTGAAGCTTTCTTT.

V gene TRBV7-9 combines with J gene TRBJ1-1; 10 bases agree with TRBD1. Germline V gene sequence: CDR1 SEHNR, CDR2 FQNEAQ (reference sequence). The J segment lost 4 bases and the V segment lost 6 bases, leaving 5 bases of the junction unmatched. The CDR3 length is 14 residues. CDR3 bases: TGTGCCAGCAGACCAGGACAGGGGGGCACTGAAGCTTTCTTT. Translated: CASRPGQGGTEAFF. The full variable domain, with the rest looked up from reference TRBV7-9 and TRBJ1-1, is DTGVSQNPRHKITKRGQNVTFRCDPISEHNRLYWYRQTLGQGPEFLTYFQNEAQLEKSRLLSDRFSAERPKGSFSTLEIQRTEQGDSAMYLCASRPGQGGTEAFFGQGTRLTVV.

This chain joins TRBV24-1 and TRBJ2-5; TRBD2 matches at 7 bases. V shed 2 bases, J shed 1 base, and the junction held 3 bases outside the gene matches. There are 15 residues in the CDR3. Germline CDR1 reads KGHDR; CDR2 reads SFDVKD. CDR3 nucleotide sequence: TGTGCCACCAGTGATTCGCGGGGGATCCAAGAGACCCAGTACTTC. Residues: CATSDSRGIQETQYF.

The CDR3, as DNA: TGTGCCAGCAGTGAACTCGGGGGTTCGGGGGCCAACGTCCTGACTTTC. Translated, it gives CASSELGGSGANVLTF. This chain connects TRBV2 to TRBJ2-6, with D possibly TRBD2 on 6 matching bases. V was trimmed by 2 bases and J by 4 bases, leaving 12 bases between them. CDR1 SNHLY and CDR2 FYNNEI come from the germline V gene. This CDR3 comprises 16 residues. Full variable domain (outside the CDR3, taken from reference TRBV2 and TRBJ2-6): EPEVTQTPSHQVTQMGQEVILRCVPISNHLYFYWYRQILGQKVEFLVSFYNNEISEKSEIFDDQFSVERPDGSNFTLKIRSTKLEDSAMYFCASSELGGSGANVLTFGAGSRLTVL.